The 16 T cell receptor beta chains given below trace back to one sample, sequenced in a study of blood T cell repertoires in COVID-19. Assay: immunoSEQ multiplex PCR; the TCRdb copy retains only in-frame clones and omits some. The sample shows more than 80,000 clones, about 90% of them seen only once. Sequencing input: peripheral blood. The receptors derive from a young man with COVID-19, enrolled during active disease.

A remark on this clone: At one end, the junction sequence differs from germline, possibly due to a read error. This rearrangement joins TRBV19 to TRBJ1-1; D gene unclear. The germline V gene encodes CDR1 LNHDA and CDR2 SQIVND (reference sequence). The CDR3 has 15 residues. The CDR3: CASSPNPPAVPSPHF. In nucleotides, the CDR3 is TGTGCCAGTAGTCCGAACCCTCCAGCGGTCCCGTCCCCCCACTTT.

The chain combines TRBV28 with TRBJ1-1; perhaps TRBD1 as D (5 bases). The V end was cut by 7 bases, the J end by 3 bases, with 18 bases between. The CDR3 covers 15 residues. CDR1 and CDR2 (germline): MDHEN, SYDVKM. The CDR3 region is CASIDSGGIDTEAFF. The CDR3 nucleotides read TGTGCCAGCATCGATTCGGGGGGTATCGACACTGAAGCTTTCTTT.

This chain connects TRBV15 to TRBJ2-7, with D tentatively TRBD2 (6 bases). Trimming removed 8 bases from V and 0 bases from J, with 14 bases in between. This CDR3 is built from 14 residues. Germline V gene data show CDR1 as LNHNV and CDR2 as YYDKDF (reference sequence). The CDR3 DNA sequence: TGTGCCACCGGGGATACTAGCAGCTCCTACGAGCAGTACTTC. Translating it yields CATGDTSSSYEQYF.

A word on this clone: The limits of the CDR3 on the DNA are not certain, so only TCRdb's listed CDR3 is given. The CDR3 sequence: CASSLFWGGGSNEKLLF. The chain is built from TRBV28 and TRBJ1-4. The CDR3 comprises 17 residues, both ends counted. CDR1 is MDHEN and CDR2 is SYDVKM in the germline V gene.

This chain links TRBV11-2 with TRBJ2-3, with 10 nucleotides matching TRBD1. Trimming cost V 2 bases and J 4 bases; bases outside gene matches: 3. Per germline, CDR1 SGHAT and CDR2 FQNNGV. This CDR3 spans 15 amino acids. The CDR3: CASSLRGQGSDTQYF. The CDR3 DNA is TGTGCCAGCAGCTTACGGGGACAGGGGTCAGATACGCAGTATTTT.

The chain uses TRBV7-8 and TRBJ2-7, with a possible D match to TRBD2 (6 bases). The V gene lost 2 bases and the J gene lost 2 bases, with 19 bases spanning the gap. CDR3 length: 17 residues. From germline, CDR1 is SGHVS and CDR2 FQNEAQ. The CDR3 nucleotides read TGTGCCAGCAGCTTACCCCTCGGCGGGACTTCCACCTACGAGCAGTACTTC. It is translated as CASSLPLGGTSTYEQYF.

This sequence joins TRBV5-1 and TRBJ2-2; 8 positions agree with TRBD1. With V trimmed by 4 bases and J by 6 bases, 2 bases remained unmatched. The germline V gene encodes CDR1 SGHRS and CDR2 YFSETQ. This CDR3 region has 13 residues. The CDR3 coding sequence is TGCGCCAGCAGCAAACAGGGGGCCGGGGAGCTGTTTTTT. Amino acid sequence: CASSKQGAGELFF.

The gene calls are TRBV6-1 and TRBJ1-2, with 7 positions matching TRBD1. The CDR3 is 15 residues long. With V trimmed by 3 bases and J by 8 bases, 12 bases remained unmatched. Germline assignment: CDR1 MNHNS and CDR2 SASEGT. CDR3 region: CASSDNRGTVEGYTF. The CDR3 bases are TGTGCCAGCAGTGATAACAGGGGCACGGTGGAGGGCTACACCTTC.

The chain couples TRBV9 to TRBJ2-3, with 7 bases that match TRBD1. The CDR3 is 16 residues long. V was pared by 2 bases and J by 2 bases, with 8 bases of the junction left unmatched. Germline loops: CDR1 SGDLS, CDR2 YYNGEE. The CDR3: CASSVWTGLNTDTQYF. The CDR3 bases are TGTGCCAGCAGCGTTTGGACAGGTCTCAACACAGATACGCAGTATTTT.

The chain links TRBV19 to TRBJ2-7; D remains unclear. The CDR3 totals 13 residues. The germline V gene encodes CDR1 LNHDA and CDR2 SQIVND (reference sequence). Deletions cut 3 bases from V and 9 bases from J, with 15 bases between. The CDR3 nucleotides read TGTGCCAGTAGTATTGGTGGCCTCACGGGGCAGTACTTC. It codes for CASSIGGLTGQYF.

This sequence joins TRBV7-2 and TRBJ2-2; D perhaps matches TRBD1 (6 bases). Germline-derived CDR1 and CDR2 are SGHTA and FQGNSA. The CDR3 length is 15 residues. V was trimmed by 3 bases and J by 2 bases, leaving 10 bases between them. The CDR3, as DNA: TGTGCCAGCAGCTTGCACAGGGTCAACACCGGGGAGCTGTTTTTT. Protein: CASSLHRVNTGELFF. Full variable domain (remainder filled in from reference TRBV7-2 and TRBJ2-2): GAGVSQSPSNKVTEKGKDVELRCDPISGHTALYWYRQSLGQGLEFLIYFQGNSAPDKSGLPSDRFSAERTGGSVSTLTIQRTQQEDSAVYLCASSLHRVNTGELFFGEGSRLTVL.

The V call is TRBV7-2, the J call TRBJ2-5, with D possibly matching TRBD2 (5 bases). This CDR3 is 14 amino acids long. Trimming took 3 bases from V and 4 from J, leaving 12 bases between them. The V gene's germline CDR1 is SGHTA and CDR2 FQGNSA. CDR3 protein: CASSFPREVETQYF. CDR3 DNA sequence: TGTGCCAGCAGCTTCCCACGGGAAGTAGAGACCCAGTACTTC.

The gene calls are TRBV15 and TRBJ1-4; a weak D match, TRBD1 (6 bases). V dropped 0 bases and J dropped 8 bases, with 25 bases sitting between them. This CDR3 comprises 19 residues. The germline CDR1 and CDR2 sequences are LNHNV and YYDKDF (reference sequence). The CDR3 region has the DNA TGTGCCACCAGCAGAGATTTCTCTGACAGGCAAGACGGTAGGGAAAAACTGTTTTTT. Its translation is CATSRDFSDRQDGREKLFF.

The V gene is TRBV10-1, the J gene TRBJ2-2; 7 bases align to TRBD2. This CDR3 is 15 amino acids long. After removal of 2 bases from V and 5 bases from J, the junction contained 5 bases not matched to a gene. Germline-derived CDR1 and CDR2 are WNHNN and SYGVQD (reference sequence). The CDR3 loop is CASSEASGETGELFF. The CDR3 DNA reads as TGCGCCAGCAGTGAGGCTAGCGGAGAGACCGGGGAGCTGTTTTTT.

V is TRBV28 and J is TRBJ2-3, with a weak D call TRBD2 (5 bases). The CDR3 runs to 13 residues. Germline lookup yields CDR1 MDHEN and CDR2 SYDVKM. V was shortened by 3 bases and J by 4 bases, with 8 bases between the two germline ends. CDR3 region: CASSLILADTQYF. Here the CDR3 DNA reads TGTGCCAGCAGTTTGATACTAGCAGATACGCAGTATTTT.

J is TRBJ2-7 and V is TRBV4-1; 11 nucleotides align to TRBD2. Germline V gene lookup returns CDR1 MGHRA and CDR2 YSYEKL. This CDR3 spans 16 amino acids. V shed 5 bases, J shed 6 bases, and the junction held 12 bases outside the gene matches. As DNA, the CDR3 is TGCGCCAGCAGCGACAAAATGAGGCTAGCGGGAGGCGAGCAGTACTTC. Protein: CASSDKMRLAGGEQYF.